This T cell receptor beta chain was sequenced in a study of T cell repertoires in cytomegalovirus infection. There are 16 residues in the CDR3. Trimming cost V 2 bases and J 7 bases, with 15 bases left between them. Germline V gene lookup returns CDR1 MDHEN and CDR2 SYDVKM. This clonotype was detected a few times. What it binds is unknown. Study-wide results and limits: Cumulative frequency (of public TCR beta family members) identified carriers of CMV plus the relevant HLA. Clonotype analysis showed dominance of the ex vivo response by HLA-C-restricted CMV-specific TCR beta clonotypes.

TCRdb re-analysed the reads in MiXCR, keeping a single row per CDR3 protein. The table lists roughly 200,000 distinct CDR3 sequences, about 18% of them singletons. The TCR was taken from a human donor in good health (CMV status not recorded). Some clones in this sample may be carry-over from other donors' samples. Sequences were obtained from CD8+ T cells from PBMCs. The chain uses TRBV28 and TRBJ1-6; D gene uncertain. The CDR3 DNA is TGTGCCAGCAGTTTAGATCAGGCGGTGTGGAATTCACCCCTCCACTTT. Translated: CASSLDQAVWNSPLHF.